Following are 4 T cell receptor beta chains from one sample sequenced in a study of tumor-infiltrating lymphocytes in primary liver carcinoma. Joint extraction of RNA and DNA used about 17-31 mg of bulk tissue that was unsorted. Synthesis of TCR beta cDNA was carried out from around 500 ng total RNA with a constant-region primer. Three-round nested multiplex PCR performed with slightly modified ARM-PCR produced the TCR beta libraries. Forward primers for TRBV1-TRBV30 and a C-beta reverse primer served the first two PCR rounds, at about 9 cycles each. TCRdb re-called the multiplex PCR reads through MiXCR, storing one row per CDR3 protein. The sample consists of around 120,000 distinct CDR3 sequences, around two thirds of them appearing once. Sequencing used liver tumor tissue from sampling region 1. Stated subset: tumor region T1, superior pole. The receptors come from an older woman with primary liver carcinoma and hepatitis B virus infection.

This clonotype was observed once. The chain links TRBV6-5 to TRBJ1-2; D is possibly TRBD1 (6 bases). The CDR3 is 12 residues long. The V gene's germline CDR1 is MNHEY and CDR2 SVGAGI. V was pared by 5 bases and J by 8 bases, with 12 bases between. The CDR3 nucleotides read TGTGCCAGCAGTAGGCAGGGGACAGGCTACACCTTC. This gives the protein CASSRQGTGYTF.

Comments on this clonotype: The junction shows a germline mismatch at one end, possibly a read error. The gene calls are TRBV28 and TRBJ2-4; D unclear. Germline V gives CDR1 MDHEN, CDR2 SYDVKM. The CDR3 totals 15 residues. CDR3 protein: CANSIHFTRSDIQYF. In DNA form, the CDR3 reads TGTGCCAACAGTATCCACTTTACCAGAAGTGACATTCAGTACTTC.

Notes on this clonotype: This may arise from a read error, as a much more abundant clone is one base away. The V call is TRBV28, the J call TRBJ2-5; 7 nucleotides align to TRBD1. This CDR3 has 13 residues. From germline, CDR1 is MDHEN and CDR2 SYDVKM. The CDR3 protein is CATSRDSQETQYF. Written as DNA, the CDR3 is TGTGCCACCAGTAGGGACAGCCAAGAGACCCAGTACTTC.

This clonotype was observed many times. The V and J genes are TRBV14 and TRBJ1-6; a possible D gene is TRBD1 (5 bases). The CDR3 is made up of 17 amino acids. The germline gives CDR1 SGHDN, CDR2 FVKESK. V lost 0 bases and J 9 bases, leaving 18 bases between the germline ends. DNA for the CDR3: TGTGCCAGCAGCCAAGAAGGCGGCCAGGGATGGGGTTCACCCCTCCACTTT. It is translated as CASSQEGGQGWGSPLHF.